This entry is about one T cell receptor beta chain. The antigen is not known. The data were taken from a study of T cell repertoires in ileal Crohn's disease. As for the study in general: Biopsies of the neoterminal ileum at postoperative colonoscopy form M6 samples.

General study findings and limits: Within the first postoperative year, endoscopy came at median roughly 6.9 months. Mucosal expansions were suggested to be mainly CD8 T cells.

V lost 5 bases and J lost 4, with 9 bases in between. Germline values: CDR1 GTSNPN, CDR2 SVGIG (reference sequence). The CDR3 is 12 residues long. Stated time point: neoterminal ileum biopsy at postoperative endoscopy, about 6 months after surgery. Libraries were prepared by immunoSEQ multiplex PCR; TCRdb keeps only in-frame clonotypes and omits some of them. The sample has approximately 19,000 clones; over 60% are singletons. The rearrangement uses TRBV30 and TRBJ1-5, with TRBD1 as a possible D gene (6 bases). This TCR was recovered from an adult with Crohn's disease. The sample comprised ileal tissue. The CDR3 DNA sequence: TGTGCCTGGGGACAGTCAAATCAGCCCCAGCATTTT. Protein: CAWGQSNQPQHF.